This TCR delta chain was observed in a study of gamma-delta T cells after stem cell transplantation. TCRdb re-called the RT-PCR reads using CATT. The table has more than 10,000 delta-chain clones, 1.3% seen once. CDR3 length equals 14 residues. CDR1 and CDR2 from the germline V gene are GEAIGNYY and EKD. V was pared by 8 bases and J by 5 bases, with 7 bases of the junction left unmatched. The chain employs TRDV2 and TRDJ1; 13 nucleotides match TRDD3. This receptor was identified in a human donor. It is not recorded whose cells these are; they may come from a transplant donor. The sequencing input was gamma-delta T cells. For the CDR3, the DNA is TGTGCCTCCATGGTACTGGGGGATACGGATAAACTCATCTTT. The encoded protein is CASMVLGDTDKLIF.